This T cell receptor beta chain was profiled in a study of blood T cell repertoires in COVID-19. Germline V gene sequence: CDR1 MNHNS, CDR2 SASEGT. The CDR3 consists of 15 residues. V shed 1 base and J 7 bases; nucleotides not matched to a gene: 8. As originally analysed: The assay estimated nucleated cells by amplifying reference gene primers. The protocol was immunoSEQ multiplex PCR, while the TCRdb copy is restricted to in-frame clones and leaves out a portion. For V, J and clone size, that table is used; D and trimming come from the DNA. Among 200,000 to 250,000 clones listed, 70% to 90% were seen once.

The specimen sequenced was peripheral blood. The chain is built from TRBV6-1 and TRBJ2-7; 9 bases align to TRBD2. The receptor's source is a woman older than 75 with acute or convalescent COVID-19. CDR3 nucleotides: TGTGCCAGCAGTGAAGTCGGCGGGAGGGCCGGTGAGCAGTACTTC. This encodes CASSEVGGRAGEQYF.